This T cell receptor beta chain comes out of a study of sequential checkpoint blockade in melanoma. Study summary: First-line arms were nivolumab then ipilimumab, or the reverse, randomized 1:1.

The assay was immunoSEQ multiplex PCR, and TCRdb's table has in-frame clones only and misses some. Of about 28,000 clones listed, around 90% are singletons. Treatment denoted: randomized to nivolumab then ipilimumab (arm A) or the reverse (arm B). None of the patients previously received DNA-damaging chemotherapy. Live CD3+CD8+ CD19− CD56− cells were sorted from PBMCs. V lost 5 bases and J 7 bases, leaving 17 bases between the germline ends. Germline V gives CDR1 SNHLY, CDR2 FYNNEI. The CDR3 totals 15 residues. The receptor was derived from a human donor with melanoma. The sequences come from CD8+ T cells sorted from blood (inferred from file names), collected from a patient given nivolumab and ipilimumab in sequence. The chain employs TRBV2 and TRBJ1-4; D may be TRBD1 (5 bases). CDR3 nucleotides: TGTGCCAGCAGTACCTCGGGGGGGAGTGGTGAAAAACTGTTTTTT. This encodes CASSTSGGSGEKLFF.